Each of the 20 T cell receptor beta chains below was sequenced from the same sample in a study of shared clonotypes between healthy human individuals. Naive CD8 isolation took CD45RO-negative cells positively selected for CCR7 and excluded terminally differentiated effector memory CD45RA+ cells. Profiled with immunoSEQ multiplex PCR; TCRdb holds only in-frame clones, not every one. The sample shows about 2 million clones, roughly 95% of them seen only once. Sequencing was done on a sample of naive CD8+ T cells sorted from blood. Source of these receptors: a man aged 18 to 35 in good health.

As DNA, the CDR3 is TGCGCCAGCAGCCGAGGGGGCGGCTATGGCTACACCTTC. It is translated as CASSRGGGYGYTF. This chain uses TRBV4-1 with TRBJ1-2; 7 positions match TRBD1. Germline CDR1 and CDR2: MGHRA and YSYEKL. V was clipped by 4 bases and J by 4 bases; unmatched bases: 3. CDR3 length: 13 residues.

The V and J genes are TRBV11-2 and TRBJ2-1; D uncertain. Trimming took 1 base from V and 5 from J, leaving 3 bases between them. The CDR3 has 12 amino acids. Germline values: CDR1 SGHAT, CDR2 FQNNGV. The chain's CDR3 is CASSLADNEQFF. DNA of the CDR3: TGTGCCAGCAGCTTAGCAGACAATGAGCAGTTCTTC. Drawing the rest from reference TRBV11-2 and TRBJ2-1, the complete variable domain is EAGVAQSPRYKIIEKRQSVAFWCNPISGHATLYWYQQILGQGPKLLIQFQNNGVVDDSQLPKDRFSAERLKGVDSTLKIQPAKLEDSAVYLCASSLADNEQFFGPGTRLTVL.

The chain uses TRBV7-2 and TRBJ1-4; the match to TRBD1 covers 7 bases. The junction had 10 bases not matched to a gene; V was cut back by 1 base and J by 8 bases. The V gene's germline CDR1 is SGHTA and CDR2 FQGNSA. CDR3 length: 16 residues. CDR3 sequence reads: CASSLDRPQDREKLFF. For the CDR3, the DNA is TGTGCCAGCAGCTTAGACCGCCCCCAGGACAGGGAAAAACTGTTTTTT.

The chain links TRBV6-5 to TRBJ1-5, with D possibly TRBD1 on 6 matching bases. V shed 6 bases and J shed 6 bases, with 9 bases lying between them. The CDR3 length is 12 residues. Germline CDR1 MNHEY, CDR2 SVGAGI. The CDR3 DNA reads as TGTGCCAGCAGCATAGGGGGTCAGCCCCAGCATTTT. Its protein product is CASSIGGQPQHF.

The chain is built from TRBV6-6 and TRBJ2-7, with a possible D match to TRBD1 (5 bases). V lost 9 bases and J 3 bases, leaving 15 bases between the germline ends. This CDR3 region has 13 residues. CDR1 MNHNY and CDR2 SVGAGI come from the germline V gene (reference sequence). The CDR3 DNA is TGTGCCAGTCGACAGAGTATATTCTACGAGCAGTACTTC. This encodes CASRQSIFYEQYF.

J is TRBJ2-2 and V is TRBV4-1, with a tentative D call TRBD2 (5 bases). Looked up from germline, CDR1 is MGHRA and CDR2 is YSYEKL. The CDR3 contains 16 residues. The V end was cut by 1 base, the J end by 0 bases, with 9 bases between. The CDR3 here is CASSQAGVPNTGELFF. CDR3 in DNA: TGCGCCAGCAGCCAAGCCGGGGTCCCGAACACCGGGGAGCTGTTTTTT.

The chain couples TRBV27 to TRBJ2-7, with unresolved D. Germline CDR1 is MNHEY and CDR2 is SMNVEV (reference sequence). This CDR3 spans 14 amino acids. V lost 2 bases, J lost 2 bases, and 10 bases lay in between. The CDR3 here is CASSLKGYTYEQYF. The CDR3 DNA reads TGTGCCAGCAGTTTAAAAGGGTATACCTACGAGCAGTACTTC.

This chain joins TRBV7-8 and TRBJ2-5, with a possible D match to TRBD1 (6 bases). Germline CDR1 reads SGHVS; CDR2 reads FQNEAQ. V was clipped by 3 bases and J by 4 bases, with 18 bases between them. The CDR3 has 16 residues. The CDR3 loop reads CASSFLNGQILETQYF. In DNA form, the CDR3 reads TGTGCCAGCAGCTTTCTTAACGGACAGATATTAGAGACCCAGTACTTC.

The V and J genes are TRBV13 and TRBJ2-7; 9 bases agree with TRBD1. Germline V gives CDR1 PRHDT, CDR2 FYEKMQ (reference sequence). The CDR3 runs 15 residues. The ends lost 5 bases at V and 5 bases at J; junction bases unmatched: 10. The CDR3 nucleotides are TGTGCCAGCAGCCCGAGGACAGGGGATCCGCACGAGCAGTACTTC. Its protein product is CASSPRTGDPHEQYF.

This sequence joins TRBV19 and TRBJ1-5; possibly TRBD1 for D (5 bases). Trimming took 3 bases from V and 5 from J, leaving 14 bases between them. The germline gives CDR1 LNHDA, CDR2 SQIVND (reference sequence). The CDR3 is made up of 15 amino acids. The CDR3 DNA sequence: TGTGCCAGTAGTATCTTGGTCAGGGACGATCAGCCCCAGCATTTT. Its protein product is CASSILVRDDQPQHF.

CDR3 residues: CASSYTGGNTEAFF. The CDR3 coding sequence is TGTGCCAGCAGTTATACAGGGGGGAACACTGAAGCTTTCTTT. The V gene is TRBV6-5, the J gene TRBJ1-1, with TRBD1 matching over 8 bases. Germline assignment: CDR1 MNHEY and CDR2 SVGAGI. This CDR3 has 14 residues. V gave up 3 bases and J gave up 1 base; unmatched junction bases: 1.

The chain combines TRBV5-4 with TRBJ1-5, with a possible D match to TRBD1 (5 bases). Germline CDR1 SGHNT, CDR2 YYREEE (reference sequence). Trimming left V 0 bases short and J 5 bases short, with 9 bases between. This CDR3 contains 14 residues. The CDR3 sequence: CASSLGGTDQPQHF. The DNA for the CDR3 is TGTGCCAGCAGCTTGGGAGGGACTGATCAGCCCCAGCATTTT.

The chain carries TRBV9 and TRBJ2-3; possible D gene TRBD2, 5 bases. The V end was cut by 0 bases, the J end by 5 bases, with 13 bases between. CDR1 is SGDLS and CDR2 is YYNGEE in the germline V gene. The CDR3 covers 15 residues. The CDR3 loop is CASSVASLAGDTQYF. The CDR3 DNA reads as TGTGCCAGCAGCGTAGCAAGTCTAGCAGGAGATACGCAGTATTTT.

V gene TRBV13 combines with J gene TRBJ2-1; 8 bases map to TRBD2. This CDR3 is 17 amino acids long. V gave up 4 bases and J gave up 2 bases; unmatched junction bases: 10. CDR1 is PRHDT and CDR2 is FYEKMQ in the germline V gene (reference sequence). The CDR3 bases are TGTGCCAGCAGCTGGGCTGGCGGGACTAGTACCTACAATGAGCAGTTCTTC. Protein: CASSWAGGTSTYNEQFF.

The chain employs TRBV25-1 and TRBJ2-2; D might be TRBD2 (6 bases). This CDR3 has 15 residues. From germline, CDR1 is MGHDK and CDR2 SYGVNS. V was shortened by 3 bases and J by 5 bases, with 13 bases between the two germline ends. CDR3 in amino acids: CASSEVSGVTGELFF. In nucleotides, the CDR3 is TGTGCCAGCAGTGAGGTTTCGGGGGTTACCGGGGAGCTGTTTTTT. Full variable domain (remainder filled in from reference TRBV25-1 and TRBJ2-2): EADIYQTPRYLVIGTGKKITLECSQTMGHDKMYWYQQDPGMELHLIHYSYGVNSTEKGDLSSESTVSRIRTEHFPLTLESARPSHTSQYLCASSEVSGVTGELFFGEGSRLTVL.

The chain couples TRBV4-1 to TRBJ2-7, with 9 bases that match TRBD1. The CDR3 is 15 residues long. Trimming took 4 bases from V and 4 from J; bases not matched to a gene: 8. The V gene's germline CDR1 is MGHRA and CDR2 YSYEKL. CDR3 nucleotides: TGCGCCAGCAGCCCCCGGGACAGGGCCCGGTACGAGCAGTACTTC. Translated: CASSPRDRARYEQYF.

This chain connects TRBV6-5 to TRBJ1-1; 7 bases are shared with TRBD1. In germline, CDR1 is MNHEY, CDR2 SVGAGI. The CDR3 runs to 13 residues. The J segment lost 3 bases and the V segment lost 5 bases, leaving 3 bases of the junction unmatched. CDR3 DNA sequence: TGTGCCAGCAGTCACGGGACAGACACTGAAGCTTTCTTT. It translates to CASSHGTDTEAFF.

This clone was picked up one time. The CDR3 bases are TGTGCCAGCAGCCCTAACGGGGGGAACTATGGCTACACCTTC. It encodes CASSPNGGNYGYTF. The J gene is TRBJ1-2, the V gene TRBV9, with D possibly TRBD1 on 5 matching bases. The germline CDR1 and CDR2 sequences are SGDLS and YYNGEE. CDR3 length: 14 amino acids. Trimming cost V 4 bases and J 2 bases, with 12 bases left between them.

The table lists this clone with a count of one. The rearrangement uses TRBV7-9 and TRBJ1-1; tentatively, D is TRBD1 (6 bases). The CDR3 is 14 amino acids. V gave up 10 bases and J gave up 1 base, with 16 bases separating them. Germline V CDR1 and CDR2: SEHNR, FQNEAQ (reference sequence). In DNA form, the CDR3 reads TGTGCCATTCACCGATCAGGGGCGAACACTGAAGCTTTCTTT. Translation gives CAIHRSGANTEAFF.

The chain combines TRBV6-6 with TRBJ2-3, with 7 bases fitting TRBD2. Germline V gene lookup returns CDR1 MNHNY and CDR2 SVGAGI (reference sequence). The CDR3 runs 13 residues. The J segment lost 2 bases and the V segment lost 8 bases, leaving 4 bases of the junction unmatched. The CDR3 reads CASRDYLTDTQYF. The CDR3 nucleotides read TGTGCCAGCCGGGACTACCTCACAGATACGCAGTATTTT.